Described below is a single T cell receptor beta chain sequence and its context. The sample is drawn from a study of blood T cell repertoires in COVID-19. Study details: The origin of the acute and convalescent COVID-19 samples was the United States, Italy and Spain.

Original analysis: Estimated nucleated cell counts came from reference gene primer amplification. Clones were read by immunoSEQ multiplex PCR, and TCRdb kept only the in-frame ones, dropping some. D and trimming were read from the DNA, whereas the V and J calls and clone size are those reported in that table. The profile covers about 140,000 clones, with around 73% appearing a single time and approximately 9.9% taken by the ten largest. V shed 8 bases, J shed 4 bases, and the junction held 9 bases outside the gene matches. The CDR3 is 15 amino acids. Germline V gene data show CDR1 as SNHLY and CDR2 as FYNNEI.

This clonotype was sampled from a man aged 60 to 75 who had recovered from COVID-19. The sequenced sample was peripheral blood. This chain joins TRBV2 and TRBJ2-2; 8 nucleotides line up with TRBD1. CDR3 protein: CASLRADRATGELFF. The CDR3 nucleotides read TGTGCCAGCCTCCGGGCGGACAGGGCCACCGGGGAGCTGTTTTTT.